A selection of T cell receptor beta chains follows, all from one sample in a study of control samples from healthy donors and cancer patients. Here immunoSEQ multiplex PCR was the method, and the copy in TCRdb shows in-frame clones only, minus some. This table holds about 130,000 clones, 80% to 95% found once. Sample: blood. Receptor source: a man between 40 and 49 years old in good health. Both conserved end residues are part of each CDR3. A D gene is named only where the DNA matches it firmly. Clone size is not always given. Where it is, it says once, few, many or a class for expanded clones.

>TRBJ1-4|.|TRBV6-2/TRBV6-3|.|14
TGTGCCAGCAGTTCGGGGACGGCGAGTGAAAAACTGTTTTTT
CASSSGTASEKLFF
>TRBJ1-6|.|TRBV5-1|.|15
TGCGCCAGCAGCTTACTGCAGGGTGGTGATTCACCCCTCCACTTT
CASSLLQGGDSPLHF
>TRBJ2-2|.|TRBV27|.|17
TGTGCCAGCAGTGAACCGGGATCCCCGCGGGGCACCGGGGAGCTGTTTTTT
CASSEPGSPRGTGELFF
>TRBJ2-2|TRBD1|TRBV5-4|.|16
TGTGCCAGCAGCTTGGCGGGGACAGCTAACACCGGGGAGCTGTTTTTT
CASSLAGTANTGELFF
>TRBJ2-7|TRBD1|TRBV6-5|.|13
TGTGCCAGCAGTCAGGGGGACTCCTACGAGCAGTACTTC
CASSQGDSYEQYF
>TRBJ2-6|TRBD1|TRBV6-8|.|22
TGTGCCAGCAGTTATCAGCTTTTCTATGCACCGGGACAGGGCTCTGGGGCCAACGTCCTGACTTTC
CASSYQLFYAPGQGSGANVLTF
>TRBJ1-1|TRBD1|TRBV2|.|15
TGTGCCAGCAGTTCTAGAGGGGGCTCGAACACTGAAGCTTTCTTT
CASSSRGGSNTEAFF
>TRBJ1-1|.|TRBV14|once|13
TGTGCCAGCAGCCGCATTTTGCAGGGAGAAGCTTTCTTT
CASSRILQGEAFF
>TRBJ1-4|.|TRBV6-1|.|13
TGTGCCAGCAGTGAAAAGGTTTGGGAAAAACTGTTTTTT
CASSEKVWEKLFF
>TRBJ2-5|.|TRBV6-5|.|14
TGTGCCAGCAGCGTTGGACTGTTCGGAGAGACCCAGTACTTC
CASSVGLFGETQYF
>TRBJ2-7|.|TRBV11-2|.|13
TGTGCCACAGAATGGGGCGGATCGGGCGAGCAGTACTTC
CATEWGGSGEQYF
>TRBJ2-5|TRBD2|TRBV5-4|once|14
TGTGCCAGCAGCTTGCCCCTAGCGGGAGAGACCCAGTACTTC
CASSLPLAGETQYF
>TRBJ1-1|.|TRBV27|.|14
TGTGCCAGCAGTTTGGTAGCGATGAACACTGAAGCTTTCTTT
CASSLVAMNTEAFF
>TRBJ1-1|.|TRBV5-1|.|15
TGCGCCAGCAGCTTGGATGGGGGCCTGAGGTCTGAAGCTTTCTTT
CASSLDGGLRSEAFF
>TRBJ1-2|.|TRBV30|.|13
TGTGCCTGGAGTGTACTGACACAGTCGGGCTACACCTTC
CAWSVLTQSGYTF
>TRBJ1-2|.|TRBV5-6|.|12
TGTGCCAGCACCATTTGGGAAGTTGGCTACACCTTC
CASTIWEVGYTF
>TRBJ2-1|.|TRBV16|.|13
TGTGCCAGCAGTCAGGGGCATGTCCATGAGCAGTTCTTC
CASSQGHVHEQFF
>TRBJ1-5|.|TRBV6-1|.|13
TGTGCCAGCAGTGAGGAGAGCAATCAGCCCCAGCATTTT
CASSEESNQPQHF
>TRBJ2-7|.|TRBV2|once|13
TGTGCCAGCAGGAGCACATACTCCTACGAGCAGTACTTC
CASRSTYSYEQYF
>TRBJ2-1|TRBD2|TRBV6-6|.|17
TGTGCCAGCAGTCCATCCCCCGGGACTAGCGGGGCTTATGAGCAGTTCTTC
CASSPSPGTSGAYEQFF
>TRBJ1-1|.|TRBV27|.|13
TGTGCCAGCAGTTTCGGGACGAACACTGAAGCTTTCTTT
CASSFGTNTEAFF
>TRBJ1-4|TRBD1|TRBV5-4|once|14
TGTGCCAGCAGCTTTGACAGGGGAGATTTAGAACTGTTTTTT
CASSFDRGDLELFF
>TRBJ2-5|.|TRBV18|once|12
TGTGCCAGCTCACTTGCGGGAGAGACCCAGTACTTC
CASSLAGETQYF
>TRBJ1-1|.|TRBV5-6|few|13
TGTGCCAGCAGCTTGCGGGGAAACACTGAAGCTTTCTTT
CASSLRGNTEAFF
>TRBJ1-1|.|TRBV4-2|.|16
TGTGCCAGCAGCCAATTACAGGGACGCCGCAACACTGAAGCTTTCTTT
CASSQLQGRRNTEAFF
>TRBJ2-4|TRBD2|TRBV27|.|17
TGTGCCAGCAGCTGGACTAGCGGGGCCCTAGCCAAAAACATTCAGTACTTC
CASSWTSGALAKNIQYF
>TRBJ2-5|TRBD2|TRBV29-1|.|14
TGCAGCGTCGGCAGCGGGGGGCAGCGGGAGACCCAGTACTTC
CSVGSGGQRETQYF
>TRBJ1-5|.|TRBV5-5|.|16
TGTGCCAGCAGCTTTGGCCAGGGTCATAGCAATCAGCCCCAGCATTTT
CASSFGQGHSNQPQHF
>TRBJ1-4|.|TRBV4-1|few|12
TGCGCCAGCAGCCAAGAAATGAGAAAACTGTTTTTT
CASSQEMRKLFF
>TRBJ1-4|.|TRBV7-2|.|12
TGTGCCAGCAGCCGGCCTGGGGAAAAACTGTTTTTT
CASSRPGEKLFF